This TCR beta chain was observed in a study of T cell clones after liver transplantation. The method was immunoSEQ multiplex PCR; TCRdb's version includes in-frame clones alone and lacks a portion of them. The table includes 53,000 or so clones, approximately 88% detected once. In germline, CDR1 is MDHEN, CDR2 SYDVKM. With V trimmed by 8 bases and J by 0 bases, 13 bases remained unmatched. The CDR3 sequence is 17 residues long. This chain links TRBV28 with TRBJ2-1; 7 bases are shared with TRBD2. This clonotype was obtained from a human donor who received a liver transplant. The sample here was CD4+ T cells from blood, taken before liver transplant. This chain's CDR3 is CASLSVRTSVSYNEQFF. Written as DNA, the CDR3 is TGTGCCAGCCTCAGTGTACGGACTAGTGTCTCCTACAATGAGCAGTTCTTC.